The entry below describes one T cell receptor beta chain. V was shortened by 3 bases and J by 0 bases, with 17 bases between the two germline ends. CDR3 length equals 16 residues. Per germline, CDR1 GTSNPN and CDR2 SVGIG (reference sequence). Original processing notes: Scientists estimated how many nucleated cells there were by amplifying reference gene primers. TCRdb's copy holds only in-frame clones and misses some; the assay was immunoSEQ multiplex PCR. The V and J calls and clone size were taken over from that table, and D and trimming were inferred from the DNA. Among about 360,000 clones listed, more than 65% were seen once. The sample originates from a study of blood T cell repertoires in COVID-19. Study context: PBMCs, B-cell-depleted T cells, or T cells provided the cDNA or gDNA that made up the material.

Material: peripheral blood. This clonotype was obtained from a human donor with acute or convalescent COVID-19. The donor label of this sample is uncertain. The chain combines TRBV30 with TRBJ1-1, with D perhaps TRBD1 (6 bases). CDR3 region: CAWRLGGALMNTEAFF. CDR3 coding DNA: TGTGCCTGGAGACTGGGGGGGGCCCTCATGAACACTGAAGCTTTCTTT.